Here is one T cell receptor (beta chain) with its context. This entry comes from a study of cytomegalovirus exposure and HLA in healthy donors. The protocol was immunoSEQ multiplex PCR, while the TCRdb copy is restricted to in-frame clones and leaves out a portion. The sample carries over 200,000 clones, 80% to 95% recorded once. The specimen sequenced was PBMCs. The sequence came from a woman in her thirties in good health and CMV-seronegative.

The DNA of the CDR3 is TGTGCCAGCAGCTTATCCGGGACAGGGATCTGGGCTGAAGCTTTCTTT. Its translation is CASSLSGTGIWAEAFF. The genes are TRBV5-6 and TRBJ1-1, with 9 bases identical to TRBD1. The CDR3 is 16 residues long. Germline V lookup: CDR1 SGHDT, CDR2 YYEEEE. V shed 2 bases and J 6 bases; nucleotides not matched to a gene: 11.